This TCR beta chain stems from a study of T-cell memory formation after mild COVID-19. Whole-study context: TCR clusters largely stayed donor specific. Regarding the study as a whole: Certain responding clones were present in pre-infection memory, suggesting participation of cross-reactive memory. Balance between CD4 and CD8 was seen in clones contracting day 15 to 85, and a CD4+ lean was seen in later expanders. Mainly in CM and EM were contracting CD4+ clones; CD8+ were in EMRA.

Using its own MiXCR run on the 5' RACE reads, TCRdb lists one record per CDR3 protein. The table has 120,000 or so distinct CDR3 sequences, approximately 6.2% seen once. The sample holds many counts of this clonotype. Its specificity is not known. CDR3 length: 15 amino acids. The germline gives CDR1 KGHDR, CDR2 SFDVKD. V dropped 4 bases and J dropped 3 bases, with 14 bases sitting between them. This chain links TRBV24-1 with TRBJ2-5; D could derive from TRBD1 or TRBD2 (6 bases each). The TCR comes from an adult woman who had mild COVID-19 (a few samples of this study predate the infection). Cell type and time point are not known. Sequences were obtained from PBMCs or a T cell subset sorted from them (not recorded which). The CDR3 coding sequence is TGTGCCACCAGTGAAGGAGGGACAAGCAAAGAGACCCAGTACTTC. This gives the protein CATSEGGTSKETQYF.